Shown below are 17 T cell receptor beta chains from a single sample sequenced in a study of blood T cell repertoires in COVID-19. Libraries were prepared by immunoSEQ multiplex PCR; TCRdb keeps only in-frame clonotypes and omits some of them. This table holds tens of thousands of clones, 80% to 90% found once. The sequencing input was peripheral blood. Receptors were obtained from a man between 35 and 55 years old with acute or convalescent COVID-19.

The V and J genes are TRBV4-2 and TRBJ2-2; 9 bases are a match to TRBD2. V shed 3 bases and J 4 bases; nucleotides not matched to a gene: 6. Germline CDR1 is LGHNA and CDR2 is YNFKEQ. CDR3 length: 16 residues. The CDR3 sequence is CASSHSGTSSTGELFF. The DNA for the CDR3 is TGTGCCAGCAGCCACTCCGGGACTAGCTCCACCGGGGAGCTGTTTTTT.

This chain connects TRBV19 to TRBJ1-3; weak D call: TRBD1 (6 bases). This CDR3 is 13 amino acids long. V was pared by 5 bases and J by 4 bases, with 9 bases between. CDR1 is LNHDA and CDR2 is SQIVND in the germline V gene (reference sequence). The CDR3 reads CASSADRGNTIYF. In nucleotides, the CDR3 is TGTGCCAGTAGTGCCGACAGGGGAAACACCATATATTTT.

The chain carries TRBV7-2 and TRBJ1-1; 7 positions agree with TRBD1. This CDR3 comprises 14 residues. CDR1 is SGHTA and CDR2 is FQGNSA in the germline V gene. Losses at the gene ends were 4 bases for V and 8 bases for J; bases not matched to a gene: 10. In DNA form, the CDR3 reads TGTGCCAGCAGCTCCCCCTCCGGGACAGTAGAAGCTTTCTTT. As protein: CASSSPSGTVEAFF. Together with reference TRBV7-2 and TRBJ1-1, the CDR3 gives the full variable domain: GAGVSQSPSNKVTEKGKDVELRCDPISGHTALYWYRQSLGQGLEFLIYFQGNSAPDKSGLPSDRFSAERTGGSVSTLTIQRTQQEDSAVYLCASSSPSGTVEAFFGQGTRLTVV.

V and J are TRBV5-8 and TRBJ2-3; D may be TRBD2 (6 bases). Deletions cut 4 bases from V and 5 bases from J, with 14 bases between. The CDR3 consists of 14 residues. Germline values: CDR1 SGHTS, CDR2 YDEGEE. CDR3 amino acids: CASSHTGGEDTQYF. CDR3 coding DNA: TGTGCCAGCAGCCATACCGGAGGGGAAGATACGCAGTATTTT.

The chain recombines TRBV29-1 with TRBJ1-2, with 7 bases that match TRBD1. J lost 3 bases, V lost 4 bases, and 2 bases had no gene match. Germline V CDR1 and CDR2: SQVTM, ANQGSEA. This CDR3 comprises 12 residues. The CDR3 loop reads CSVGTGDYGYTF. CDR3 DNA sequence: TGCAGCGTTGGGACAGGTGACTATGGCTACACCTTC.

This chain joins TRBV3-1 (or the pseudogene TRBV3-2) and TRBJ2-5; 15 bases match TRBD2. CDR1 and CDR2 from the germline V gene are LGHDT and YNNKEL (reference sequence). J lost 6 bases, V lost 3 bases, and 5 bases had no gene match. This CDR3 contains 16 residues. The CDR3 region is CASSHGTSGGMKTQYF. Here the CDR3 DNA reads TGTGCCAGCAGCCATGGGACTAGCGGGGGGATGAAGACCCAGTACTTC.

The chain uses TRBV25-1 and TRBJ1-1, with D unclear. The CDR3 consists of 15 residues. Trimming left V 2 bases short and J 0 bases short, with 10 bases between. From germline, CDR1 is MGHDK and CDR2 SYGVNS. This CDR3 reads CASSETAPMNTEAFF. The CDR3 DNA follows: TGTGCCAGCAGTGAAACAGCCCCCATGAACACTGAAGCTTTCTTT.

CDR3 residues: CASSPNLAINTGELFF. The CDR3 nucleotides read TGTGCCAGCTCACCAAATCTAGCTATAAACACCGGGGAGCTGTTTTTT. This chain uses TRBV18 with TRBJ2-2, with a weak D call TRBD2 (5 bases). The V gene's germline CDR1 is KGHSH and CDR2 LQKENI. Trimming cost V 2 bases and J 2 bases, with 12 bases left between them. The CDR3 loop spans 16 amino acids. Full variable domain (missing parts from reference TRBV18 and TRBJ2-2): NAGVMQNPRHLVRRRGQEARLRCSPMKGHSHVYWYRQLPEEGLKFMVYLQKENIIDESGMPKERFSAEFPKEGPSILRIQQVVRGDSAAYFCASSPNLAINTGELFFGEGSRLTVL.

This CDR3 is CASTRLAGTDTQYF. The CDR3, as DNA: TGTGCCAGCACCCGACTAGCGGGCACAGATACGCAGTATTTT. The V call is TRBV7-3, the J call TRBJ2-3; 9 bases match TRBD2. V was pared by 7 bases and J by 1 base, with 3 bases of the junction left unmatched. The CDR3 runs to 14 residues. In germline, CDR1 is SGHTA, CDR2 FQGTGA.

This clone was recorded once. The chain joins TRBV13 to TRBJ1-2, with D possibly being TRBD1 (6 bases). Germline V gene sequence: CDR1 PRHDT, CDR2 FYEKMQ (reference sequence). CDR3 size: 14 residues. Trimming pared 4 bases from V and 1 base from J, leaving 10 bases between. CDR3 DNA sequence: TGTGCCAGCAGCTCAACAGGGTTTAACTATGGCTACACCTTC. Its protein is CASSSTGFNYGYTF.

This rearrangement joins TRBV9 to TRBJ2-1; D ambiguous. Deletions cut 3 bases from V and 8 bases from J, with 15 bases between. The germline CDR1 and CDR2 sequences are SGDLS and YYNGEE. The CDR3 totals 14 residues. DNA of the CDR3: TGTGCCAGCAGCGCCCCCCGAGTAGCACATGAGCAGTTCTTC. It specifies CASSAPRVAHEQFF.

J is TRBJ1-6 and V is TRBV2, with TRBD1 matching 8 bases. CDR3 length: 15 residues. Looked up from germline, CDR1 is SNHLY and CDR2 is FYNNEI. Trimming cost V 4 bases and J 7 bases; bases outside gene matches: 6. For the CDR3, the DNA is TGTGCCAGCAGTGGGTACGGGACAGGCAATTCACCCCTCCACTTT. Residues: CASSGYGTGNSPLHF.

The CDR3 DNA reads as TGTGCCAGCAGCCGACCCACAGGTACAGGTGGAAAACTGTTTTTT. This gives the protein CASSRPTGTGGKLFF. The chain links TRBV3-1 (or the pseudogene TRBV3-2) to TRBJ1-4, with a possible D match to TRBD1 (5 bases). CDR1 is LGHDT, CDR2 YNNKEL, per germline (reference sequence). The CDR3 length is 15 residues. V was trimmed by 4 bases and J by 10 bases, leaving 19 bases between them.

The chain carries TRBV5-6 and TRBJ2-5, with 7 nucleotides matching TRBD2. Trimming at V came to 4 bases and at J to 2 bases, leaving 11 bases not matched to a gene. CDR3 length: 16 amino acids. Germline V lookup: CDR1 SGHDT, CDR2 YYEEEE. CDR3 amino acids: CASSPRGERGQETQYF. Here the CDR3 DNA reads TGTGCCAGCAGCCCCCGGGGAGAGCGGGGACAAGAGACCCAGTACTTC.

The chain uses TRBV5-1 and TRBJ1-3; no reliable D call. The V and J ends lost 1 base and 0 bases respectively, with 14 bases between them. This CDR3 is 17 amino acids long. Germline V gives CDR1 SGHRS, CDR2 YFSETQ. CDR3 DNA sequence: TGCGCCAGCAGCTTGTTCACGAGGACTACCTCTGGAAACACCATATATTTT. The encoded protein is CASSLFTRTTSGNTIYF.

CDR3 DNA: TGTGCCAGCAGTTACAGGGGGCTGTCCTACGAGCAGTACTTC. Translating it yields CASSYRGLSYEQYF. The rearrangement links TRBV6-5 to TRBJ2-7; 7 bases agree with TRBD1. CDR1 and CDR2 (germline): MNHEY, SVGAGI. V lost 2 bases, J lost 1 base, and 2 bases stayed unmatched. The CDR3 totals 14 residues.

The rearrangement uses TRBV6-1 and TRBJ1-2; 11 nucleotides match TRBD1. Trimming cost V 2 bases and J 8 bases; bases outside gene matches: 10. Germline V gene lookup returns CDR1 MNHNS and CDR2 SASEGT. The CDR3 covers 16 residues. The CDR3 bases are TGTGCCAGCAGTGAACGGACAGGGGGCGAAAATAGAGGCTACACCTTC. Encoded protein: CASSERTGGENRGYTF.